The clone carrying this TCR beta chain was recorded once. This specimen comes from a study of blood T cell repertoires in COVID-19. Overall study: The study drew acute and convalescent COVID-19 samples from the United States, Italy and Spain. Sources were T cells, B-cell-depleted T cells, or PBMCs; the material itself was cDNA or gDNA.

The CDR3 covers 13 residues. Germline V gene sequence: CDR1 SQVTM, CDR2 ANQGSEA. V was pared by 3 bases and J by 5 bases, with 4 bases of the junction left unmatched. Per the original methods: Reference gene primers were amplified, and this amplification served to estimate nucleated cell counts. This table comes from immunoSEQ multiplex PCR, and its TCRdb copy is limited to in-frame clones, with some not included. V and J calls and clone size are those listed in that table; D and trimming were worked out from the DNA. The repertoire includes under 200,000 clones, around nine tenths of them detected once, and about 4% sits in the top ten.

The sequenced material came from peripheral blood. The receptor's source is a man between 18 and 35 years old with active or convalescent COVID-19. The chain links TRBV29-1 to TRBJ1-2; 9 bases fit TRBD1. CDR3 loop: CSVEVDRGYGYTF. CDR3 DNA: TGCAGCGTTGAGGTGGACAGGGGTTATGGCTACACCTTC.